Below are 28 T cell receptor beta chains sequenced from a single sample in a study of CD8+CD57+ T cells in acquired aplastic anemia. The template used for profiling TCR beta VDJ and CDR3 was genomic DNA. TCRdb independently ran MiXCR on the reads; one entry per CDR3 protein. The profile shows just over 400,000 distinct CDR3 sequences, around 68% of them singletons. What was sequenced was sorted CD4+, CD8+, or CD8+CD57+ T cells (not recorded which) from PBMCs. Receptors were obtained from a human donor in good health, serving as a control.

This clonotype is a singleton in its sample. Sequence at one end of the junction differs from germline and may be a read error. This rearrangement joins TRBV2 to TRBJ2-7, with 9 bases aligning to TRBD2. This CDR3 contains 16 residues. Germline V lookup: CDR1 SNHLY, CDR2 FYNNEI. Written as DNA, the CDR3 is TGCGCCAGCAGCCAAGGCGGGGGGGCGGGGAGCTGGGAGCAGTACTTC. Translation: CASSQGGGAGSWEQYF.

The chain recombines TRBV20-1 with TRBJ1-2; D ambiguous. CDR1 and CDR2 (germline): DFQATT, SNEGSKA (reference sequence). This CDR3 is 12 amino acids long. V lost 5 bases, J lost 12 bases, and 19 bases lay in between. The CDR3 protein is CSAQRRSTEDTF. The DNA of the CDR3 is TGCAGTGCTCAAAGACGGTCCACTGAAGACACCTTC.

CDR3: CASSLTSGADGYTF. For the CDR3, the DNA is TGTGCCAGCAGCTTGACCAGCGGGGCGGATGGCTACACCTTC. The chain uses TRBV5-4 and TRBJ1-2; perhaps TRBD1 as D (5 bases). The germline V gene has CDR1 SGHNT and CDR2 YYREEE (reference sequence). V was clipped by 1 base and J by 6 bases, with 13 bases between them. CDR3 length: 14 residues.

This clonotype was recorded many times. The rearrangement joins TRBV29-1 to TRBJ2-2; tentatively, D is TRBD1 or TRBD2 (6 bases each). The V gene lost 2 bases and the J gene lost 4 bases, with 17 bases spanning the gap. The CDR3 runs to 16 residues. Germline V gives CDR1 SQVTM, CDR2 ANQGSEA. CDR3 loop: CSVERPGGGGTGELFF. CDR3 bases: TGCAGCGTTGAACGGCCCGGGGGCGGTGGCACCGGGGAGCTGTTTTTT.

Regarding this clonotype: One junction end does not reproduce the germline sequence, and a read error may be involved. The V call is TRBV7-7, the J call TRBJ2-5; 8 bases match TRBD1. The CDR3 extends over 13 amino acids. CDR1 and CDR2 from the germline V gene are SSHAT and FNYEAQ (reference sequence). Here the CDR3 DNA reads TGTGCTAGCAAGGCAGGGGGCGAAGAGACCCAGTACTTC. It is translated as CASKAGGEETQYF.

Concerning this clonotype: Its ends do not fully match the called genes, so a read error is possible. The rearrangement joins TRBV7-8 to TRBJ1-4, with D possibly matching TRBD1 (6 bases). This CDR3 comprises 14 residues. The germline gives CDR1 SGHVS, CDR2 FQNEAQ. The CDR3 DNA reads as TGTGCCAGCAGCCCTCCCGGGCCAGGGGACAACGAGCATTTT. This translates into CASSPPGPGDNEHF.

This clonotype was detected only a few times. The chain links TRBV29-1 to TRBJ2-7, with 12 bases identical to TRBD1. There are 16 residues in the CDR3. Unmatched junction bases numbered 16, after V lost 7 bases and J lost 6 bases. CDR1 and CDR2 from the germline V gene are SQVTM and ANQGSEA. This CDR3 reads CSASGTGGGLPGEQYF. The CDR3 bases are TGCAGCGCTTCCGGGACAGGGGGCGGTTTACCTGGCGAGCAGTACTTC.

A remark on this clonotype: No conserved phenylalanine or tryptophan ends this CDR3, so it is likely a read error. The DNA is omitted, as the CDR3 cannot be located on it reliably, and the CDR3 follows TCRdb's listing. The gene calls are TRBV7-9 and TRBJ2-3; the DNA was not compared with TRBD1, the D call given in the table. Germline V lookup: CDR1 SEHNR, CDR2 FQNEAQ (reference sequence). The CDR3 is made up of 13 amino acids, end residues included. The CDR3 protein is CASSPQTGIVWGY.

This chain joins TRBV30 and TRBJ2-1; either TRBD1 or TRBD2 may fit D (5 bases each). Trimming pared 3 bases from V and 4 bases from J, leaving 16 bases between. CDR1 and CDR2 from the germline V gene are GTSNPN and SVGIG (reference sequence). The CDR3 spans 15 residues. Here the CDR3 DNA reads TGTGCCTGGAGCGATCCGGGACCGAATTACAATGAGCAGTTCTTC. It codes for CAWSDPGPNYNEQFF.

The CDR3 here is CASSLGQGGNIQYF. The DNA for the CDR3 is TGCGCCAGCAGCTTGGGACAGGGGGGAAACATTCAGTACTTC. V is TRBV5-1 and J is TRBJ2-4, with TRBD1 matching 9 bases. This CDR3 is 14 amino acids long. Germline loops: CDR1 SGHRS, CDR2 YFSETQ. V lost 0 bases to trimming and J lost 6 bases; unmatched junction nucleotides: 1.

The chain joins TRBV4-3 to TRBJ1-2; D might be TRBD1 (6 bases). Trimming removed 0 bases at V and 11 bases at J, with 16 bases between. The CDR3 spans 14 residues. In germline, CDR1 is LGHNA, CDR2 YSLEER. The CDR3 nucleotides are TGCGCCAGCAGCCAAGACGAAGCAGGGGTGGGGTACACCTTC. Translating it yields CASSQDEAGVGYTF.

At least ten counts were recorded for this clonotype. J is TRBJ1-5 and V is TRBV6-6, with D uncertain. V was cut by 4 bases and J by 10 bases, with 14 bases left in between. Germline V CDR1 and CDR2: MNHNY, SVGAGI (reference sequence). CDR3 size: 13 residues. CDR3 sequence reads: CASSSDGGSPQHF. CDR3 bases: TGTGCCAGCAGTTCGGACGGAGGGTCACCCCAGCATTTT.

V gene TRBV12-3 or TRBV12-4 combines with J gene TRBJ2-5, with TRBD2 matching over 7 bases. Trimming cost V 5 bases and J 1 base; bases outside gene matches: 4. This CDR3 region has 14 residues. The CDR3 DNA is TGTGCCAGCAGTATCAGCGGGGCCCAAGAGACCCAGTACTTC. Residues: CASSISGAQETQYF.

Points on this clonotype: This CDR3 fails to terminate in the conserved phenylalanine or tryptophan, so it likely reflects a read error. The DNA is left out, because the CDR3 cannot be placed on it with certainty; the CDR3 is given as TCRdb lists it. The J gene is TRBJ1-6, the V gene TRBV7-9; the D call in the table, TRBD1, was not verified against the DNA. The CDR3 is 13 amino acids long, termini counted. The germline gives CDR1 SEHNR, CDR2 FQNEAQ (reference sequence). CDR3 loop: CASSLAEGAVNDY.

The chain joins TRBV20-1 to TRBJ2-3; 15 bases are shared with TRBD2. Germline CDR1 DFQATT, CDR2 SNEGSKA (reference sequence). This CDR3 comprises 15 residues. Trimming cost V 3 bases and J 5 bases; bases outside gene matches: 3. CDR3 loop: CSARGLAGGGDTQYF. In DNA form, the CDR3 reads TGCAGTGCTAGGGGACTAGCGGGGGGCGGAGATACGCAGTATTTT.

This clonotype was seen repeatedly, ten times or more. The CDR3 protein is CASSDPGQPQHF. CDR3 DNA: TGCGCCAGCAGTGACCCCGGTCAGCCCCAGCATTTT. The chain links TRBV10-1 to TRBJ1-5; D call uncertain. The germline CDR1 and CDR2 sequences are WNHNN and SYGVQD (reference sequence). There are 12 residues in the CDR3. Trimming left V 3 bases short and J 6 bases short, with 6 bases between.

This clonotype was counted at least ten times. The CDR3: CASSVSGELFF. The CDR3 nucleotides are TGTGCCAGCAGTGTTAGCGGGGAGCTGTTTTTT. The V call is TRBV12-3 or TRBV12-4, the J call TRBJ2-2; D is ambiguous. The CDR3 has 11 amino acids. The V end lost 5 bases, the J end lost 7 bases, and 5 bases lay between the germline ends.

As to this clonotype: At one end the junction does not follow the germline gene, possibly because of a read error. J is TRBJ2-1 and V is TRBV7-2, with 7 positions matching TRBD1. The CDR3 runs to 14 residues. CDR1 is SGHTA, CDR2 FQGNSA, per germline. The CDR3 spells CASSSTGVVNEHFF. CDR3 coding DNA: TGTGCCAGCAGTTCCACAGGGGTAGTCAATGAGCATTTCTTT.

The chain joins TRBV7-8 to TRBJ1-3; 7 bases agree with TRBD1. The germline CDR1 and CDR2 sequences are SGHVS and FQNEAQ. The CDR3 totals 16 residues. J was trimmed by 0 bases and V by 5 bases; bases with no gene match: 7. This CDR3 reads CASSVVTGDSGNTIYF. The CDR3 DNA reads TGTGCCAGCAGCGTCGTAACAGGGGACTCTGGAAACACCATATATTTT. Combining the CDR3 with reference TRBV7-8 and TRBJ1-3 gives the whole variable domain GAGVSQSPRYKVAKRGQDVALRCDPISGHVSLFWYQQALGQGPEFLTYFQNEAQLDKSGLPSDRFFAERPEGSVSTLKIQRTQQEDSAVYLCASSVVTGDSGNTIYFGEGSWLTVV.

This clonotype was seen ten or more times. The chain couples TRBV2 to TRBJ2-2; the D is unclear. Trimming stripped 6 bases from V and 0 bases from J, with 11 bases between. The CDR3 loop spans 15 amino acids. Germline CDR1 and CDR2: SNHLY and FYNNEI. As DNA, the CDR3 is TGTGCCAGCAGGACACAGTACGCGAACACCGGGGAGCTGTTTTTT. Translated, it gives CASRTQYANTGELFF.

The gene calls are TRBV9 and TRBJ1-2; unclear D gene. From germline, CDR1 is SGDLS and CDR2 YYNGEE. Trimming took off 5 bases at V and 11 bases at J, with 25 bases between the two ends. The CDR3 has 15 amino acids. The chain's CDR3 is CASSLTSMNTEAYTF. DNA for the CDR3: TGTGCCAGCAGTTTGACGAGCATGAACACTGAAGCTTACACCTTC.

As to this clonotype: Since no conserved phenylalanine or tryptophan closes the CDR3, a read error is the likely cause. It is unclear where the CDR3 begins or ends on the DNA, so no DNA is shown, and the CDR3 is as TCRdb lists it. The chain links TRBV7-3 to TRBJ1-1; the D call of TRBD1 is as the table states it, not checked on the DNA. The V gene's germline CDR1 is SGHTA and CDR2 FQGTGA. The CDR3 has 13 amino acids, counting both end residues. The CDR3 sequence: CASKLQAGELFFG.

CDR3 loop: CASKGLTNTGELFF. CDR3 DNA sequence: TGTGCCAGCAAGGGCTTGACGAACACCGGGGAGCTGTTTTTT. The chain employs TRBV5-5 and TRBJ2-2, with D uncertain. The V end lost 6 bases, the J end lost 0 bases, and 9 bases lay between the germline ends. Germline CDR1 and CDR2: SGHKS and YYEKEE (reference sequence). The CDR3 extends over 14 amino acids.

Concerning this clonotype itself: One end of the junction fails to match germline, which may point to a read error. The DNA for the CDR3 is TGCAGTGCTGGAGAACAGGGAAGCGGCTATGGCTACACCTTC. It translates to CSAGEQGSGYGYTF. The V and J genes are TRBV20-1 and TRBJ1-2, with a tentative D call TRBD1 (6 bases). This CDR3 has 14 amino acids. Germline CDR1 DFQATT, CDR2 SNEGSKA (reference sequence).

Note on this clonotype: A junction boundary mismatches the germline segment, possibly from a read error. The chain has TRBV10-3 and TRBJ1-2; weak D call: TRBD1 (5 bases). Germline-derived CDR1 and CDR2 are ENHRY and SYGVKD. The CDR3 runs 15 residues. As DNA, the CDR3 is TGTGCCATCAGTGCGGTGGGGCAGGATATTTCACGCTTCCCCTTC. It specifies CAISAVGQDISRFPF.

J is TRBJ2-3 and V is TRBV7-2; D is uncertain. Per the germline V gene, CDR1 is SGHTA and CDR2 is FQGNSA. The CDR3 consists of 14 residues. V shed 2 bases and J shed 2 bases, with 8 bases lying between them. The CDR3 DNA reads TGTGCCAGCAGCTTAAAGACCAACACAGATACGCAGTATTTT. Amino acids: CASSLKTNTDTQYF.

This chain joins TRBV12-5 and TRBJ1-1, with D unclear. Germline V gene lookup returns CDR1 LGHNT and CDR2 FRNRAP. V shed 4 bases and J shed 5 bases, with 5 bases lying between them. The CDR3 length is 11 residues. In nucleotides, the CDR3 is TGTGCTAGTGGTTCTGGGACTGAAGCTTTCTTT. It encodes CASGSGTEAFF.

This clonotype was found once. This rearrangement joins TRBV5-1 to TRBJ1-6; the D gene is possibly TRBD1 (6 bases). This CDR3 contains 13 residues. CDR1 SGHRS and CDR2 YFSETQ come from the germline V gene. V was shortened by 4 bases and J by 15 bases, with 17 bases between the two germline ends. The CDR3: CASSAGSKGHLHF. CDR3 DNA sequence: TGCGCCAGCAGCGCAGGGAGCAAGGGACACCTCCACTTT.